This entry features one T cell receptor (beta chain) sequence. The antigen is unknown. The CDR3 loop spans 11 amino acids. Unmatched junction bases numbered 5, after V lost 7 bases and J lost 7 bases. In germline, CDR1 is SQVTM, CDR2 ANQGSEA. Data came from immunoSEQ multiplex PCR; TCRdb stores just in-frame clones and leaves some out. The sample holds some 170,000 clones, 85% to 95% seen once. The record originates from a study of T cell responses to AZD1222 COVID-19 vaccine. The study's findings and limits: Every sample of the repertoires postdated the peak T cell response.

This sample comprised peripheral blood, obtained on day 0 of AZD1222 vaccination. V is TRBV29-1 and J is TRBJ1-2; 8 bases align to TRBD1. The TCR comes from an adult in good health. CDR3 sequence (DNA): TGCAGCGCCTACAGGGGGAGTGGCTACACCTTC. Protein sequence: CSAYRGSGYTF.